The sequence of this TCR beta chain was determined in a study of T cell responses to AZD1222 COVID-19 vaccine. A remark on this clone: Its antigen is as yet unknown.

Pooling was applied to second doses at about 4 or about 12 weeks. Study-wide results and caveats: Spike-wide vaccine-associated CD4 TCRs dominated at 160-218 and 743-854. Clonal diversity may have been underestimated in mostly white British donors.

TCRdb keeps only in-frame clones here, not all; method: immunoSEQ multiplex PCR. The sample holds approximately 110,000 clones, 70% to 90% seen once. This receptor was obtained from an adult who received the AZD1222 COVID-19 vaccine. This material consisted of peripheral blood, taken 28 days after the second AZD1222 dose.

CDR3 region: CASRSDREYEQYF. CDR3 in DNA: TGTGCCAGCAGATCGGACAGGGAATACGAGCAGTACTTC. The V and J genes are TRBV28 and TRBJ2-7, with 8 positions matching TRBD1. The J segment lost 4 bases and the V segment lost 6 bases, leaving 5 bases of the junction unmatched. The CDR3 has 13 amino acids. Germline lookup yields CDR1 MDHEN and CDR2 SYDVKM.